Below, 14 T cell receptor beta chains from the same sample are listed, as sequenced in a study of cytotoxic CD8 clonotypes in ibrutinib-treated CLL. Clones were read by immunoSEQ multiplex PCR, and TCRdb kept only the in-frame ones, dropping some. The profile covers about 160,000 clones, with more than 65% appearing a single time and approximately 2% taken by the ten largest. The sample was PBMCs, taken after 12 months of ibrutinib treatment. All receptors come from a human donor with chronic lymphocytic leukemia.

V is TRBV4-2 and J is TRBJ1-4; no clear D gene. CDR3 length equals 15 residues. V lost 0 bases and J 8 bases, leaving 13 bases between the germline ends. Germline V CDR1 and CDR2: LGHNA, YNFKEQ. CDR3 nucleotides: TGTGCCAGCAGCCAAGATCAGCGAAATGGCGAAAAACTGTTTTTT. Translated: CASSQDQRNGEKLFF.

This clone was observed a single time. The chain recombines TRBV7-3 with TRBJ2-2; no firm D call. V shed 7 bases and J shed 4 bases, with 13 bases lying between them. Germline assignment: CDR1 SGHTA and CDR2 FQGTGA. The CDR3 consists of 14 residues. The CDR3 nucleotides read TGTGCCAGCACAGGCGCGCGAGGCACCGGGGAGCTGTTTTTT. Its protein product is CASTGARGTGELFF.

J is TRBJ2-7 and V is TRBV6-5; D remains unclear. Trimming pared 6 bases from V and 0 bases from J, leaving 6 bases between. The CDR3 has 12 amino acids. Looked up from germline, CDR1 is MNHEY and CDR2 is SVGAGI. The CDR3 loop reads CASSPSSYEQYF. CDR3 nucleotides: TGTGCCAGCAGCCCGAGCTCCTACGAGCAGTACTTC.

CDR3 sequence (DNA): TGTGCCAGCAGCTTGACGAGCTCTGGGGCCAACGTCCTGACTTTC. Translated: CASSLTSSGANVLTF. The chain uses TRBV13 and TRBJ2-6; D is undetermined. V lost 3 bases to trimming and J lost 0 bases, with 6 bases between them. This CDR3 is 15 amino acids long. Germline-derived CDR1 and CDR2 are PRHDT and FYEKMQ (reference sequence).

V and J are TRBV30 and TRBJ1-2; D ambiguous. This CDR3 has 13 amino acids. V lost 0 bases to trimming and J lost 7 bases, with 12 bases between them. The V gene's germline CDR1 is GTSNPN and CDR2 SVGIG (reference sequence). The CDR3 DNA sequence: TGTGCCTGGAGTGTAGGGATACTTACTGGCTACACCTTC. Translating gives CAWSVGILTGYTF.

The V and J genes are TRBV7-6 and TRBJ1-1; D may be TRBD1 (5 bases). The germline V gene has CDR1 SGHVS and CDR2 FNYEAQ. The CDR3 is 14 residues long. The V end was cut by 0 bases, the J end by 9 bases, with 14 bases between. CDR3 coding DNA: TGTGCCAGCAGCTTAGCGTGGGGTGAGGGGCAAGCTTTCTTT. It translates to CASSLAWGEGQAFF.

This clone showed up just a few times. In DNA, the CDR3 is TGTGCCAGCAGCCCCGAACCGTTATTAGCCAAAAACATTCAGTACTTC. Protein product: CASSPEPLLAKNIQYF. The chain joins TRBV11-2 to TRBJ2-4; D is uncertain. Trimming pared 5 bases from V and 0 bases from J, leaving 14 bases between. The CDR3 is made up of 16 amino acids. The germline gives CDR1 SGHAT, CDR2 FQNNGV. Using reference TRBV11-2 and TRBJ2-4 for the parts outside the CDR3, the full variable domain is EAGVAQSPRYKIIEKRQSVAFWCNPISGHATLYWYQQILGQGPKLLIQFQNNGVVDDSQLPKDRFSAERLKGVDSTLKIQPAKLEDSAVYLCASSPEPLLAKNIQYFGAGTRLSVL.

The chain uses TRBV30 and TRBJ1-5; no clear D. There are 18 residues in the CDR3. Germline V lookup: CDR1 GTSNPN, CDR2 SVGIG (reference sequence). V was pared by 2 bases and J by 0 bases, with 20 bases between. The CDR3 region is CAWSIKSGRIYSNQPQHF. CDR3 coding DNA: TGTGCCTGGAGTATTAAATCAGGACGAATTTATAGCAATCAGCCCCAGCATTTT. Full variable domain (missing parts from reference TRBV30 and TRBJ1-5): SQTIHQWPATLVQPVGSPLSLECTVEGTSNPNLYWYRQAAGRGLQLLFYSVGIGQISSEVPQNLSASRPQDRQFILSSKKLLLSDSGFYLCAWSIKSGRIYSNQPQHFGDGTRLSIL.

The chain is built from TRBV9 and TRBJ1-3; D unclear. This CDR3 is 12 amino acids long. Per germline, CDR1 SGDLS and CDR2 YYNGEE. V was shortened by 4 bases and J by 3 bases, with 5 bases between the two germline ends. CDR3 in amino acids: CASSKGGNTIYF. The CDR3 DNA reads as TGTGCCAGCAGCAAGGGTGGAAACACCATATATTTT.

The CDR3 spells CASSPIDGGELFF. Here the CDR3 DNA reads TGTGCCAGCTCACCGATCGATGGGGGGGAGCTGTTTTTT. This rearrangement joins TRBV18 to TRBJ2-2; no clear D. The CDR3 sequence is 13 residues long. Germline-derived CDR1 and CDR2 are KGHSH and LQKENI. V was pared by 3 bases and J by 8 bases, with 10 bases between.

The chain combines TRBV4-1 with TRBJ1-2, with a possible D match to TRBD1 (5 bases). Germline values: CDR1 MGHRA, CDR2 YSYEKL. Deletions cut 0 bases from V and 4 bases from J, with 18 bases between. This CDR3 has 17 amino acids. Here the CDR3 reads CASSQENRGVSAYGYTF. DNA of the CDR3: TGCGCCAGCAGCCAAGAGAATCGGGGGGTTTCAGCCTATGGCTACACCTTC.

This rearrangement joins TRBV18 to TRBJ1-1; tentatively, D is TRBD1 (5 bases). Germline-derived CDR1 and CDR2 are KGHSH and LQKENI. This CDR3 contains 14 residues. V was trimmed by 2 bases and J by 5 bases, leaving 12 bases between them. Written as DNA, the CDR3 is TGTGCCAGCTCACCAGGGGGTACAGGAACTGAAGCTTTCTTT. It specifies CASSPGGTGTEAFF.

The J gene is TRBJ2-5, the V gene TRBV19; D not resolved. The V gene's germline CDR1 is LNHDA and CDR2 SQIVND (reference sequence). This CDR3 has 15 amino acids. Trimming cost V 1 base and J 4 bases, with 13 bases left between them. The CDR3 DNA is TGTGCCAGTAGTATAGGCGGATATCAAATAGAGACCCAGTACTTC. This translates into CASSIGGYQIETQYF.

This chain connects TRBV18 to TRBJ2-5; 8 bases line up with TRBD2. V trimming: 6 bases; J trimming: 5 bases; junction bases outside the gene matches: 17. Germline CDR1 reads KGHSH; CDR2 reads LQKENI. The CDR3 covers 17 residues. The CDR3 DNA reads TGTGCCAGCTCCGAACAGGACGGGGGGGTCGGTCAGGAGACCCAGTACTTC. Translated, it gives CASSEQDGGVGQETQYF.